These 16 T cell receptor beta chains were all obtained from the same sample, sequenced in a study of cytomegalovirus exposure and HLA in healthy donors (dated by TCRdb to about 2017). Library preparation employed the immunoSEQ multiplex PCR assay. For the multiplex PCR, a mixture combining 60 forward primers for TCR Vbeta segments and 13 reverse primers for TCR Jbeta segments was used. In its TCRdb copy, this immuneACCESS table keeps in-frame sequences only and misses some clones. Where compared with another copy, unresolved V genes explain less than half of these, and the others have no known cause. The sample records some 150,000 clones, roughly 85% of which are singletons. 0.5% to 0.85% of the sample lies in the top ten. The sample consisted of PBMCs. The source is a male donor in good health and CMV-seronegative.

The rearrangement joins TRBV5-6 to TRBJ1-6; 7 nucleotides line up with TRBD1. The CDR3 is made up of 15 amino acids. Trimming cost V 0 bases and J 7 bases; bases outside gene matches: 4. Looked up from germline, CDR1 is SGHDT and CDR2 is YYEEEE. For the CDR3, the DNA is TGTGCCAGCAGCTTGGCGGGACAGACAAATTCACCCCTCCACTTT. This gives the protein CASSLAGQTNSPLHF.

The gene calls are TRBV15 and TRBJ1-6; possible D gene TRBD1, 6 bases. Germline V gene lookup returns CDR1 LNHNV and CDR2 YYDKDF (reference sequence). This CDR3 has 18 residues. Trimming stripped 0 bases from V and 11 bases from J, with 23 bases between. CDR3 residues: CATSRDGSRGGGNPPLHF. The CDR3, as DNA: TGTGCCACCAGCAGAGATGGGTCCAGGGGCGGGGGCAATCCACCCCTCCACTTT.

CDR3: CASSPTGWGETQYF. For the CDR3, the DNA is TGTGCCAGCAGCCCGACAGGGTGGGGAGAGACCCAGTACTTC. The rearrangement uses TRBV27 and TRBJ2-5; TRBD1 matches 7 bases. Germline V lookup: CDR1 MNHEY, CDR2 SMNVEV (reference sequence). V was pared by 6 bases and J by 4 bases, with 8 bases of the junction left unmatched. The CDR3 extends over 14 amino acids.

The chain links TRBV6-6 to TRBJ1-2; no clear D. The CDR3 consists of 15 residues. V gave up 5 bases and J gave up 0 bases, with 13 bases separating them. CDR1 MNHNY and CDR2 SVGAGI come from the germline V gene (reference sequence). The DNA for the CDR3 is TGTGCCAGCAGTCTCCTCAGGCAACCTAACTATGGCTACACCTTC. It yields the protein CASSLLRQPNYGYTF.

In regard to this clone: The sample holds other DNA sequences that translate to the same CDR3. This chain links TRBV7-8 with TRBJ1-2; D gene uncertain. The germline V gene has CDR1 SGHVS and CDR2 FQNEAQ. This CDR3 spans 15 amino acids. Trimming removed 0 bases from V and 3 bases from J, with 11 bases in between. In DNA, the CDR3 is TGTGCCAGCAGCTTAGCTTCACAGCAGGACTATGGCTACACCTTC. Translation: CASSLASQQDYGYTF.

The CDR3, as DNA: TGTGCCAGCAGCTTATCAGGAGCGGGGGAATACAATGAGCAGTTCTTC. Translation gives CASSLSGAGEYNEQFF. The V and J genes are TRBV7-8 and TRBJ2-1, with TRBD2 matching over 8 bases. The CDR3 is 16 residues long. CDR1 and CDR2 from the germline V gene are SGHVS and FQNEAQ. The V gene end was trimmed by 2 bases and the J gene end by 4 bases; junction bases not matched to a gene: 7.

The rearrangement uses TRBV7-8 and TRBJ1-3; no firm D call. V was cut by 1 base and J by 4 bases, with 14 bases left in between. CDR1 and CDR2 from the germline V gene are SGHVS and FQNEAQ. The CDR3 is 16 amino acids. Written as DNA, the CDR3 is TGTGCCAGCAGCTTAGTTGGCAATTTCCTGGGAAACACCATATATTTT. This codes for CASSLVGNFLGNTIYF.

The sample holds one count of this clone. V is TRBV10-3 and J is TRBJ2-5, with 9 bases identical to TRBD2. The DNA end is a closer match to TRBJ2-7, so the J assignment may be wrong. CDR1 is ENHRY, CDR2 SYGVKD, per germline. This CDR3 contains 14 residues. CDR3 loop: CAIRASGAPYEQYF. The CDR3 nucleotides read TGTGCCATCAGGGCTAGCGGGGCCCCTTACGAGCAGTACTTC.

This clone occurred a few times. The rearrangement uses TRBV5-5 and TRBJ1-5, with TRBD1 identical over 7 bases. After removal of 3 bases from V and 10 bases from J, the junction contained 10 bases not matched to a gene. Germline CDR1 and CDR2: SGHKS and YYEKEE (reference sequence). The CDR3 extends over 14 amino acids. CDR3 region: CASSSGQVLFPQHF. For the CDR3, the DNA is TGTGCCAGCAGCTCAGGACAGGTACTTTTTCCCCAGCATTTT.

The chain couples TRBV5-4 to TRBJ2-1, with 7 nucleotides matching TRBD2. Germline V gene sequence: CDR1 SGHNT, CDR2 YYREEE (reference sequence). The CDR3 extends over 14 amino acids. J gave up 5 bases and V 0 bases, and 2 bases lay outside the gene matches. The CDR3: CASSLAGGNNEQFF. The CDR3 DNA reads as TGTGCCAGCAGCTTGGCCGGGGGGAACAATGAGCAGTTCTTC.

The chain recombines TRBV30 with TRBJ1-6; 7 bases agree with TRBD1. This CDR3 spans 16 amino acids. Germline V gene lookup returns CDR1 GTSNPN and CDR2 SVGIG (reference sequence). The trim removed 4 bases at V and 0 bases at J, leaving 6 bases unmatched. As DNA, the CDR3 is TGTGCCTGGACGAGCAGGGGGAGCTCCTATAATTCACCCCTCCACTTT. Translated, it gives CAWTSRGSSYNSPLHF.

This chain connects TRBV7-7 to TRBJ2-7, with 9 bases that match TRBD1. This CDR3 contains 14 residues. Germline V gene data show CDR1 as SSHAT and CDR2 as FNYEAQ (reference sequence). Unmatched junction bases numbered 7, after V lost 6 bases and J lost 4 bases. In DNA, the CDR3 is TGTGCCAGCAGTCCGGGACAGGGTCTATACGAGCAGTACTTC. Protein sequence: CASSPGQGLYEQYF.

On this clone itself: Within the sample, other DNA sequences also encode this same CDR3. This chain uses TRBV18 with TRBJ1-5; 7 bases are shared with TRBD1. The CDR3 has 13 residues. Germline CDR1 and CDR2: KGHSH and LQKENI. With V trimmed by 5 bases and J by 4 bases, 2 bases remained unmatched. CDR3 bases: TGTGCCAGCTCAAGGGACAGAAATCAGCCCCAGCATTTT. Encoded protein: CASSRDRNQPQHF. The whole variable domain, remainder taken from reference TRBV18 and TRBJ1-5, is NAGVMQNPRHLVRRRGQEARLRCSPMKGHSHVYWYRQLPEEGLKFMVYLQKENIIDESGMPKERFSAEFPKEGPSILRIQQVVRGDSAAYFCASSRDRNQPQHFGDGTRLSIL.

CDR3 region: CAWGPSPDSGGYTF. CDR3 nucleotide sequence: TGTGCCTGGGGGCCCTCTCCGGACAGTGGGGGCTACACCTTC. The V and J genes are TRBV30 and TRBJ1-2, with D possibly being TRBD1 (6 bases). The V gene's germline CDR1 is GTSNPN and CDR2 SVGIG (reference sequence). V was clipped by 5 bases and J by 8 bases, with 21 bases between them. This CDR3 comprises 14 residues.

Of note for this clone: Other DNA sequences in this specimen translate into the identical CDR3. This chain uses TRBV6-5 with TRBJ1-3; possibly TRBD1 for D (5 bases). Trimming shortened V by 2 bases and J by 4 bases, and 12 bases separated the two germline ends. Germline CDR1 MNHEY, CDR2 SVGAGI. The CDR3 is made up of 15 amino acids. CDR3 loop: CASSYGGGSGNTIYF. For the CDR3, the DNA is TGTGCCAGCAGTTACGGGGGAGGCTCGGGAAACACCATATATTTT.

The rearrangement uses TRBV19 and TRBJ2-5, with a tentative D call TRBD2 (7 bases). V gave up 1 base and J gave up 5 bases, with 14 bases separating them. CDR3 length equals 15 residues. The germline CDR1 and CDR2 sequences are LNHDA and SQIVND (reference sequence). The CDR3 coding sequence is TGTGCCAGTAGTATAGGGAACAGGGAGGGCGAGACCCAGTACTTC. This translates into CASSIGNREGETQYF.